This T cell receptor (beta chain) is from a study of metastatic and nonmetastatic thyroid tumors. Study details: It was across blood and tumor or nodule tissue from malignant and benign thyroid patients that repertoires were compared. Study-level findings and limits: It was reported that TCR beta diversity was significantly higher in malignant thyroid tumors than benign nodules, in blood and tumor.

The table lists this clone with many counts. Antigen specificity is unknown. There were no patients who had received any treatment before thyroid surgery. Under the authors' procedure: The distant-metastasis classifier for papillary thyroid cancer was built from CDR3 differences across clinicopathological groups. MiXCR reprocessed the PCR reads for TCRdb. The V and J calls reflect TCRdb's pipeline rather than the authors' work. The sample lists 15,000 to 20,000 clones; 23% were seen once. Germline V gene lookup returns CDR1 LGHDT and CDR2 YNNKEL (reference sequence). Trimming stripped 0 bases from V and 2 bases from J, with 8 bases between. The CDR3 runs 14 residues.

V gene TRBV3-1 combines with J gene TRBJ2-7; D assignment may be TRBD1 or TRBD2 (5 bases each). Sequences were obtained from adjacent normal tissue. This receptor was taken from a female donor with papillary thyroid cancer or a benign thyroid nodule (not recorded which). Some clones in this sample may be carry-over from other donors' samples. CDR3 DNA: TGTGCCAGCAGCCAAGATGGGGGTACCTACGAGCAGTACTTC. Protein product: CASSQDGGTYEQYF.